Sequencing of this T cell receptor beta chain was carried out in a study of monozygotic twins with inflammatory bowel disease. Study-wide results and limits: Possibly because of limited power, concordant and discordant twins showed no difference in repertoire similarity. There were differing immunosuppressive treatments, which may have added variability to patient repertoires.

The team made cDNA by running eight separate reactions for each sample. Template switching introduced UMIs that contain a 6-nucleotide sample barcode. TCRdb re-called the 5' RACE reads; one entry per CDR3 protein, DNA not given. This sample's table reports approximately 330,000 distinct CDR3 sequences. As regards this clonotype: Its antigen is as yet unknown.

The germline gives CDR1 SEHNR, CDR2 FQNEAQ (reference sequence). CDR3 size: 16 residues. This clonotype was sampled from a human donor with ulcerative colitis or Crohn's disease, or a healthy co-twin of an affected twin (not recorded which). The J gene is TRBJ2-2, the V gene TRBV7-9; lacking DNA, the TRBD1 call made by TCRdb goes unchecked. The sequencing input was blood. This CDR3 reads CASSLGQARGTGELFF. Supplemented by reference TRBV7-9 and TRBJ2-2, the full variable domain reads DTGVSQNPRHKITKRGQNVTFRCDPISEHNRLYWYRQTLGQGPEFLTYFQNEAQLEKSRLLSDRFSAERPKGSFSTLEIQRTEQGDSAMYLCASSLGQARGTGELFFGEGSRLTVL.